These 14 T cell receptor beta chains share one sample of origin, sequenced in a study of shared T cell receptors in the human thymus (dated by TCRdb to the early 2020s). The library was obtained by the immunoSEQ multiplex PCR assay. Imported from immuneACCESS, the table was reduced by TCRdb to in-frame sequences with V and J called. These copies leave out some clones; in studies compared against another copy, an unresolved V gene accounts for under half, and the cause of the remainder is not known. Within this sample are about 660,000 clones, with approximately 87% of them counted one time only. 0.0094% of the sample is held by the ten biggest clonotypes. The same sample was also studied in work on human thymus T cells.

The sample was thymocytes. These receptors originate from a boy younger than two with a congenital heart defect. Donor details come from another sample of the same person, matched by shared clones.

The chain combines TRBV5-1 with TRBJ2-2, with 7 positions matching TRBD1. CDR1 is SGHRS, CDR2 YFSETQ, per germline. Trimming cost V 2 bases and J 6 bases; bases outside gene matches: 7. The CDR3 contains 15 residues. CDR3 amino acids: CASSLNRGNAGELFF. The CDR3 coding sequence is TGCGCCAGCAGCTTAAACAGGGGAAACGCCGGGGAGCTGTTTTTT.

J is TRBJ2-7 and V is TRBV11-2; D perhaps matches TRBD2 (6 bases). Germline V gene data show CDR1 as SGHAT and CDR2 as FQNNGV. The CDR3 runs to 16 residues. Trimming removed 7 bases from V and 1 base from J, with 20 bases in between. CDR3 in amino acids: CASTPTRDGGSYEQYF. As DNA, the CDR3 is TGTGCCAGCACCCCGACCCGGGACGGGGGATCCTACGAGCAGTACTTC. The full variable domain, its missing parts supplied by reference TRBV11-2 and TRBJ2-7, is EAGVAQSPRYKIIEKRQSVAFWCNPISGHATLYWYQQILGQGPKLLIQFQNNGVVDDSQLPKDRFSAERLKGVDSTLKIQPAKLEDSAVYLCASTPTRDGGSYEQYFGPGTRLTVT.

In its sample, this clone was seen a few times. The chain employs TRBV19 and TRBJ1-3; the match to TRBD1 covers 8 bases. The germline V gene encodes CDR1 LNHDA and CDR2 SQIVND (reference sequence). CDR3 length: 13 amino acids. With V trimmed by 8 bases and J by 8 bases, 8 bases remained unmatched. CDR3 in amino acids: CASGQGAGYTIYF. The CDR3 DNA is TGTGCCAGTGGACAGGGAGCCGGGTACACCATATATTTT.

The rearrangement joins TRBV27 to TRBJ2-5; 7 positions agree with TRBD1. Trimming at V came to 7 bases and at J to 1 base, leaving 3 bases not matched to a gene. Germline V CDR1 and CDR2: MNHEY, SMNVEV (reference sequence). The CDR3 is 13 amino acids. The CDR3 sequence: CASTGGPQETQYF. The CDR3 DNA sequence: TGTGCCAGCACAGGGGGTCCCCAAGAGACCCAGTACTTC.

The rearrangement uses TRBV5-1 and TRBJ1-1; no reliable D call. Trimming pared 0 bases from V and 1 base from J, leaving 13 bases between. CDR1 is SGHRS, CDR2 YFSETQ, per germline. This CDR3 is built from 16 residues. CDR3 nucleotide sequence: TGCGCCAGCAGCTTGGGCCGGGAGTCTGGGAACACTGAAGCTTTCTTT. This sequence encodes CASSLGRESGNTEAFF.

This clone was seen a few times. The chain couples TRBV5-6 to TRBJ1-4, with a possible D match to TRBD1 (6 bases). Trimming cost V 4 bases and J 11 bases, with 12 bases left between them. The CDR3 covers 12 residues. Germline CDR1 SGHDT, CDR2 YYEEEE. CDR3 nucleotides: TGTGCCAGCAGCCGCGGACAGACTAAACTGTTTTTT. Encoded protein: CASSRGQTKLFF. The variable domain in full, completed from reference TRBV5-6 and TRBJ1-4, reads DAGVTQSPTHLIKTRGQQVTLRCSPKSGHDTVSWYQQALGQGPQFIFQYYEEEERQRGNFPDRFSGHQFPNYSSELNVNALLLGDSALYLCASSRGQTKLFFGSGTQLSVL.

This rearrangement joins TRBV28 to TRBJ1-5; D remains unclear. V gave up 7 bases and J gave up 2 bases, with 15 bases separating them. Per the germline V gene, CDR1 is MDHEN and CDR2 is SYDVKM. The CDR3 extends over 15 amino acids. Here the CDR3 DNA reads TGTGCCAGCAAAATCCGGGGTCGGTGCAATCAGCCCCAGCATTTT. This translates into CASKIRGRCNQPQHF.

The chain combines TRBV18 with TRBJ1-2, with D maybe TRBD1 (5 bases). Germline CDR1 KGHSH, CDR2 LQKENI. The V end was cut by 3 bases, the J end by 1 base, with 9 bases between. The CDR3 has 14 amino acids. CDR3 nucleotides: TGTGCCAGCTCACCGGGGGGTTTTAACTATGGCTACACCTTC. It encodes CASSPGGFNYGYTF.

The J gene is TRBJ1-2, the V gene TRBV25-1; weak D call: TRBD1 (5 bases). The CDR3 is made up of 13 amino acids. V was cut by 4 bases and J by 4 bases, with 10 bases left in between. CDR1 and CDR2 (germline): MGHDK, SYGVNS. The CDR3 nucleotides are TGTGCCAGCAGTGTGGGGCCGCTCTATGGCTACACCTTC. Protein product: CASSVGPLYGYTF.

The chain has TRBV13 and TRBJ1-4; perhaps TRBD1 as D (5 bases). The CDR3 covers 15 residues. The V end lost 3 bases, the J end lost 4 bases, and 12 bases lay between the germline ends. The germline gives CDR1 PRHDT, CDR2 FYEKMQ (reference sequence). DNA for the CDR3: TGTGCCAGCAGCTTTGGGGCGCCCAATAATGAAAAACTGTTTTTT. Translating it yields CASSFGAPNNEKLFF.

This clone was counted a few times. J is TRBJ1-3 and V is TRBV5-6; 9 nucleotides line up with TRBD1. J lost 5 bases, V lost 4 bases, and 7 bases had no gene match. From germline, CDR1 is SGHDT and CDR2 YYEEEE. This CDR3 comprises 15 residues. This chain's CDR3 is CASSPKGQGRNTIYF. In nucleotides, the CDR3 is TGTGCCAGCAGCCCGAAGGGACAGGGTAGAAACACCATATATTTT.

This chain joins TRBV5-4 and TRBJ2-5; no definite D call. Trimming left V 4 bases short and J 5 bases short, with 9 bases between. Germline-derived CDR1 and CDR2 are SGHNT and YYREEE (reference sequence). The CDR3 sequence is 12 residues long. CDR3 in DNA: TGTGCCAGCAGCGGGTCGGAGGAGACCCAGTACTTC. Protein: CASSGSEETQYF. The whole variable domain, filled in from reference TRBV5-4 and TRBJ2-5, reads ETGVTQSPTHLIKTRGQQVTLRCSSQSGHNTVSWYQQALGQGPQFIFQYYREEENGRGNFPPRFSGLQFPNYSSELNVNALELDDSALYLCASSGSEETQYFGPGTRLLVL.

The rearrangement joins TRBV4-3 to TRBJ2-7; 7 bases align to TRBD2. From germline, CDR1 is LGHNA and CDR2 YSLEER. This CDR3 has 16 amino acids. With V trimmed by 1 base and J by 0 bases, 6 bases remained unmatched. The CDR3 is CASSQGSGCNSYEQYF. As DNA, the CDR3 is TGCGCCAGCAGCCAAGGTAGCGGGTGCAACTCCTACGAGCAGTACTTC.

This chain links TRBV7-2 with TRBJ1-2; D gene unclear. CDR1 and CDR2 (germline): SGHTA, FQGNSA. The CDR3 sequence is 15 residues long. V was cut by 0 bases and J by 4 bases, with 12 bases left in between. The CDR3 DNA reads as TGTGCCAGCAGCTTAGCGCTAGGCAAGGTCTATGGCTACACCTTC. Protein product: CASSLALGKVYGYTF.